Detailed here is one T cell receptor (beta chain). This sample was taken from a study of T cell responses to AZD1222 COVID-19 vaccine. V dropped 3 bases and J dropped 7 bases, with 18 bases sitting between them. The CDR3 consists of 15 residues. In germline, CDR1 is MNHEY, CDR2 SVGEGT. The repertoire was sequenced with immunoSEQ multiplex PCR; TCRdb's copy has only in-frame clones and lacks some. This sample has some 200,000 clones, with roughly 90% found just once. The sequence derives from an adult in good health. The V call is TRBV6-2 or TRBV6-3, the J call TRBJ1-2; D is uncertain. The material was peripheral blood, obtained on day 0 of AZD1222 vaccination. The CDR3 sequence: CASSYRWEGRFGYTF. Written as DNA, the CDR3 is TGTGCCAGCAGTTATCGCTGGGAGGGAAGGTTTGGCTACACCTTC.